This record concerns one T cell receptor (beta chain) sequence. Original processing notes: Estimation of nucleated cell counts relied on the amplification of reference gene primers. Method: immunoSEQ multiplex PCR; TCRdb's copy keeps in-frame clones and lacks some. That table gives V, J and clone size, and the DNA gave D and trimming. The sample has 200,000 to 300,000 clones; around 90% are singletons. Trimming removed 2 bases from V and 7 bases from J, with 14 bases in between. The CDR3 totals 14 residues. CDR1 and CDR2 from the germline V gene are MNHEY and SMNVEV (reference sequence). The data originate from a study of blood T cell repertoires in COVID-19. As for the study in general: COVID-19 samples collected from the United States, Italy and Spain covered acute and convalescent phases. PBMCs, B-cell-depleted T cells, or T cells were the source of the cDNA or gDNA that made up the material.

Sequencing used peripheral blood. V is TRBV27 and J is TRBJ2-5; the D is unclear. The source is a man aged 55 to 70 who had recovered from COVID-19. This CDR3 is CASSLTWAEMTQYF. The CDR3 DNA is TGTGCCAGCAGTTTAACCTGGGCAGAGATGACCCAGTACTTC.